This TCR beta chain was sequenced for a study of cytomegalovirus exposure and HLA in healthy donors. About the study: A previous analysis identified 95 million to 120 million unique TCR beta sequences derived from 180 million or so T cells.

Notes on this clone: Antigen: not known.

Overall study findings and caveats: In a later analysis, at a false discovery rate of 0.05, 15,000 to 20,000 TCR beta sequences matched HLA alleles.

The study ran its PCR with 60 Vbeta and 13 Jbeta primers. Clones were sequenced by immunoSEQ multiplex PCR, and TCRdb holds only the in-frame ones, with some missing. The sample yields around 100,000 clones, 75% seen once. This cohort consisted of healthy bone marrow donors. While unrecorded immune exposures were likely, the donors were nominally healthy when sampled. V lost 2 bases, J lost 1 base, and 4 bases stayed unmatched. Per germline, CDR1 LGHNA and CDR2 YSLEER. This CDR3 is built from 15 residues. The material sequenced was PBMCs. The source is a woman younger than 35 in good health and CMV-seropositive. This chain joins TRBV4-3 and TRBJ2-5; 7 bases match TRBD1. This CDR3 reads CASSQRDSGQETQYF. The CDR3 DNA sequence: TGCGCCAGCAGCCAAAGGGACAGCGGCCAAGAGACCCAGTACTTC.